The next 20 T cell receptor beta chains were all read from a single sample in a study of blood T cell repertoires in COVID-19. Only in-frame clones appear in the TCRdb table, and some are missing; sequencing was by immunoSEQ multiplex PCR. In the table there are about 140,000 clones, about nine tenths of which are singletons. Sample: peripheral blood. Receptors originate from a middle-aged man with active or convalescent COVID-19.

The V call is TRBV5-4, the J call TRBJ2-7, with a weak D call TRBD2 (6 bases). The CDR3 is 15 residues long. Germline CDR1 is SGHNT and CDR2 is YYREEE (reference sequence). V was trimmed by 0 bases and J by 0 bases, leaving 10 bases between them. CDR3 sequence reads: CASSLAWRGSYEQYF. The CDR3 bases are TGTGCCAGCAGCTTGGCCTGGCGGGGCTCCTACGAGCAGTACTTC.

The genes are TRBV5-1 and TRBJ2-5, with 8 positions matching TRBD1. From germline, CDR1 is SGHRS and CDR2 YFSETQ. V dropped 0 bases and J dropped 4; count of bases not matched to a gene: 5. This CDR3 region has 15 residues. This CDR3 is CASSLVPTGVETQYF. The CDR3 nucleotides read TGCGCCAGCAGCTTGGTCCCGACAGGGGTAGAGACCCAGTACTTC.

V is TRBV7-8 and J is TRBJ2-2; 12 bases are shared with TRBD2. The CDR3 is 15 amino acids. CDR1 and CDR2 (germline): SGHVS, FQNEAQ. Trimming at V came to 4 bases and at J to 3 bases, leaving 0 bases not matched to a gene. The CDR3 here is CASSSSGRDTGELFF. In DNA, the CDR3 is TGTGCCAGCAGCTCTAGCGGGAGGGACACCGGGGAGCTGTTTTTT.

The V call is TRBV2, the J call TRBJ1-4, with TRBD1 matching 7 bases. In germline, CDR1 is SNHLY, CDR2 FYNNEI. The CDR3 loop spans 13 amino acids. Trimming at V came to 5 bases and at J to 7 bases, leaving 4 bases not matched to a gene. This chain's CDR3 is CASSYRGGEKLFF. CDR3 in DNA: TGTGCCAGCAGTTACAGGGGAGGTGAAAAACTGTTTTTT.

The rearrangement joins TRBV10-1 to TRBJ2-3; tentatively, D is TRBD2 (5 bases). Deletions cut 3 bases from V and 4 bases from J, with 14 bases between. Germline CDR1 WNHNN, CDR2 SYGVQD (reference sequence). The CDR3 runs 15 residues. The CDR3 is CASSDQLGGADTQYF. Here the CDR3 DNA reads TGCGCCAGCAGTGATCAACTAGGTGGTGCAGATACGCAGTATTTT.

The rearrangement joins TRBV28 to TRBJ2-3; possibly TRBD1 for D (6 bases). Trimming took 8 bases from V and 3 from J, leaving 18 bases between them. The germline gives CDR1 MDHEN, CDR2 SYDVKM. The CDR3 consists of 15 residues. The CDR3 nucleotides are TGTGCCAGCGGACAGCCAGCGCCCGTAACAGATACGCAGTATTTT. It codes for CASGQPAPVTDTQYF. Supplemented by reference TRBV28 and TRBJ2-3, the full variable domain reads DVKVTQSSRYLVKRTGEKVFLECVQDMDHENMFWYRQDPGLGLRLIYFSYDVKMKEKGDIPEGYSVSREKKERFSLILESASTNQTSMYLCASGQPAPVTDTQYFGPGTRLTVL.

This clone has a single count. The chain employs TRBV7-2 and TRBJ2-5, with 11 bases matching TRBD1. The germline gives CDR1 SGHTA, CDR2 FQGNSA. Trimming removed 8 bases from V and 5 bases from J; junction bases left unmatched: 13. This CDR3 is 16 amino acids long. The CDR3 spells CASHLGRTGGWETQYF. The CDR3 DNA sequence: TGTGCCAGCCATCTCGGGAGGACAGGGGGCTGGGAGACCCAGTACTTC.

The chain joins TRBV10-3 to TRBJ2-2; maybe TRBD2 (6 bases). Trimming pared 0 bases from V and 2 bases from J, leaving 13 bases between. This CDR3 region has 17 residues. CDR1 and CDR2 (germline): ENHRY, SYGVKD. CDR3 nucleotides: TGTGCCATCAGTGAGTCGATAGTAGCGGTAAACACCGGGGAGCTGTTTTTT. It encodes CAISESIVAVNTGELFF.

V is TRBV4-3 and J is TRBJ2-7; D call uncertain. Germline assignment: CDR1 LGHNA and CDR2 YSLEER. Trimming removed 0 bases at V and 0 bases at J, with 6 bases between. The CDR3 spans 14 residues. CDR3 nucleotides: TGCGCCAGCAGCCAAGAGTACAGCTCCTACGAGCAGTACTTC. Protein product: CASSQEYSSYEQYF.

This chain joins TRBV2 and TRBJ2-2; TRBD2 matches at 8 bases. The CDR3 is 16 residues long. With 7 bases clipped from V and 7 bases from J, the junction kept 14 bases outside the gene matches. The germline V gene encodes CDR1 SNHLY and CDR2 FYNNEI. Written as DNA, the CDR3 is TGTGCCAGCAACCTCGAGGGGACTAGAATTAGCGGGGAGCTGTTTTTT. Encoded protein: CASNLEGTRISGELFF.

This clone appeared a few times. The rearrangement links TRBV29-1 to TRBJ2-5; 10 bases are shared with TRBD1. Germline V gene lookup returns CDR1 SQVTM and CDR2 ANQGSEA. After removal of 8 bases from V and 5 bases from J, the junction contained 8 bases not matched to a gene. The CDR3 is 13 residues long. Here the CDR3 DNA reads TGCAGCAACCGGGACAGGGGAGATGAGACCCAGTACTTC. It specifies CSNRDRGDETQYF.

The chain employs TRBV28 and TRBJ2-4; TRBD2 matches at 8 bases. This CDR3 is 18 amino acids long. Per germline, CDR1 MDHEN and CDR2 SYDVKM. The V segment lost 4 bases and the J segment 6 bases; nucleotides outside the gene matches: 17. CDR3 bases: TGTGCCAGCAGTTCCGCAACTTTGACAGCGGGGGAAGTAAACATTCAGTACTTC. It yields the protein CASSSATLTAGEVNIQYF.

This clone was seen a handful of times. The V gene is TRBV18, the J gene TRBJ2-2; no clear D. Trimming pared 0 bases from V and 4 bases from J, leaving 12 bases between. The CDR3 length is 16 residues. Germline values: CDR1 KGHSH, CDR2 LQKENI. The CDR3 spells CASSPPILLATGELFF. CDR3 nucleotides: TGTGCCAGCTCACCACCGATTTTATTAGCCACCGGGGAGCTGTTTTTT.

The chain uses TRBV2 and TRBJ1-5, with TRBD1 matching over 7 bases. The length of the CDR3 is 15 residues. The germline gives CDR1 SNHLY, CDR2 FYNNEI. The junction had 5 bases not matched to a gene; V was cut back by 6 bases and J by 0 bases. As DNA, the CDR3 is TGTGCCAGCAGCGAGACAGGGCATAGCAATCAGCCCCAGCATTTT. Translating it yields CASSETGHSNQPQHF.

This rearrangement joins TRBV7-2 to TRBJ2-1; D unresolved. The CDR3 totals 16 residues. The germline V gene has CDR1 SGHTA and CDR2 FQGNSA. V lost 1 base, J lost 0 bases, and 10 bases lay in between. DNA of the CDR3: TGTGCCAGCAGCTTAGAAGTACGCGGCTCCTACAATGAGCAGTTCTTC. Translation: CASSLEVRGSYNEQFF. Drawing the rest from reference TRBV7-2 and TRBJ2-1, the complete variable domain is GAGVSQSPSNKVTEKGKDVELRCDPISGHTALYWYRQSLGQGLEFLIYFQGNSAPDKSGLPSDRFSAERTGGSVSTLTIQRTQQEDSAVYLCASSLEVRGSYNEQFFGPGTRLTVL.

The chain employs TRBV24-1 and TRBJ2-5; D is unclear. Germline V lookup: CDR1 KGHDR, CDR2 SFDVKD. This CDR3 spans 15 amino acids. The V gene lost 0 bases and the J gene lost 5 bases, with 12 bases spanning the gap. CDR3 amino acids: CATSDLIGPQETQYF. As DNA, the CDR3 is TGTGCCACCAGTGATTTGATTGGGCCCCAGGAGACCCAGTACTTC.

The rearrangement joins TRBV5-1 to TRBJ2-7, with TRBD2 matching 11 bases. Germline V lookup: CDR1 SGHRS, CDR2 YFSETQ. V was clipped by 0 bases and J by 2 bases; unmatched bases: 7. The CDR3 loop spans 17 amino acids. Written as DNA, the CDR3 is TGCGCCAGCAGCTTGGTGACTAGCGGGAAGGCAACCTACGAGCAGTACTTC. It yields the protein CASSLVTSGKATYEQYF.

The V call is TRBV7-9, the J call TRBJ2-5; D is perhaps TRBD1 (6 bases). CDR1 is SEHNR and CDR2 is FQNEAQ in the germline V gene (reference sequence). CDR3 length equals 14 residues. V was pared by 4 bases and J by 1 base, with 10 bases between. The CDR3 region is CASSYQGSQETQYF. CDR3 in DNA: TGTGCCAGCAGCTACCAGGGGTCCCAAGAGACCCAGTACTTC.

The rearrangement uses TRBV7-9 and TRBJ2-7; 12 nucleotides align to TRBD2. CDR3 length: 15 amino acids. Germline V CDR1 and CDR2: SEHNR, FQNEAQ (reference sequence). After removal of 10 bases from V and 1 base from J, the junction contained 8 bases not matched to a gene. As DNA, the CDR3 is TGTGCCATCCACGAGACTAGCGGGAGTTCCTACGAGCAGTACTTC. It yields the protein CAIHETSGSSYEQYF.

This rearrangement joins TRBV7-2 to TRBJ1-3; no clear D gene. Trimming shortened V by 4 bases and J by 0 bases, and 10 bases separated the two germline ends. This CDR3 contains 15 residues. The V gene's germline CDR1 is SGHTA and CDR2 FQGNSA. The chain's CDR3 is CASSSQQNSGNTIYF. As DNA, the CDR3 is TGTGCCAGCAGCTCTCAACAGAACTCTGGAAACACCATATATTTT.